This T cell receptor beta chain is from a study of T-cell reconstitution after alpha-beta-depleted transplantation in children. Preparation of the TCRbeta library involved a method that used unique molecular identifiers. TCRdb called the PCR reads again in MiXCR, with one record for every CDR3 protein. The sample carries under 300,000 distinct CDR3 sequences, 11% recorded once. The CDR3 is 14 residues long. From germline, CDR1 is SEHNR and CDR2 FQNEAQ (reference sequence). Trimming cost V 1 base and J 4 bases, with 10 bases left between them. Findings and limits, study-wide: By about two months after transplant, alpha-beta T cells reportedly arose from several hundred graft clones that had expanded. Counts and diversity of T cells one year after transplant came mostly from newly produced T cells. Surviving recipient cells, namely T cells and thymic progenitors, were the source of high day-60 TCRbeta diversity in some patients.

This clonotype was seen repeatedly, ten times or more. As yet, its antigen is unknown. The sequence derives from a male patient between 2 and 10 years old who had a stem cell transplant for chronic granulomatous disease, so the T cells may come from the graft donor. This material consisted of peripheral blood, taken 180 days after TCRalphabeta/CD19-depleted stem cell transplant. The chain employs TRBV7-9 and TRBJ1-1, with a tentative D call TRBD1 (6 bases). The CDR3 loop is CASSLVGTSTEAFF. The CDR3 DNA follows: TGTGCCAGCAGCTTAGTGGGGACATCCACTGAAGCTTTCTTT.